The next 14 T cell receptor beta chains were all read from a single sample in a study of cytomegalovirus exposure and HLA in healthy donors (dated by TCRdb to 2015 to 2018). To prepare the library, the immunoSEQ multiplex PCR assay was applied. The multiplex PCR relied on a mix of 60 forward primers for TCR Vbeta segments and 13 reverse primers for TCR Jbeta segments. This is the immuneACCESS table as TCRdb keeps it, with only in-frame sequences that have V and J called. A part of the clones is gone; compared with another copy, unresolved V genes explain less than half, and the rest is unexplained. The sample contains 100,000 to 150,000 clones, around 80% of them found a single time. The ten largest make up roughly 1.5% of the sample. Sequenced input: PBMCs. The source is a woman aged 18-30 years in good health and CMV-seronegative.

The rearrangement links TRBV6-5 to TRBJ1-2; no definite D call. This CDR3 region has 15 residues. V dropped 0 bases and J dropped 4 bases, with 12 bases sitting between them. Germline assignment: CDR1 MNHEY and CDR2 SVGAGI. Here the CDR3 DNA reads TGTGCCAGCAGTTACTCGACCGGGAGGACCTATGGCTACACCTTC. Translation gives CASSYSTGRTYGYTF.

This clone was detected only once. The CDR3 DNA reads as TGTGCCAGCAGTGAATGGACCCGGGAGAGGGGCACAGATACGCAGTATTTT. Protein product: CASSEWTRERGTDTQYF. The chain is built from TRBV25-1 and TRBJ2-3; D is possibly TRBD2 (6 bases). Trimming pared 1 base from V and 1 base from J, leaving 15 bases between. The CDR3 is 17 amino acids. Germline V CDR1 and CDR2: MGHDK, SYGVNS. Full variable domain (remainder filled in from reference TRBV25-1 and TRBJ2-3): EADIYQTPRYLVIGTGKKITLECSQTMGHDKMYWYQQDPGMELHLIHYSYGVNSTEKGDLSSESTVSRIRTEHFPLTLESARPSHTSQYLCASSEWTRERGTDTQYFGPGTRLTVL.

As to this clone: At one end the junction does not follow the germline gene, possibly because of a read error. The rearrangement joins TRBV7-9 to TRBJ1-2; possible D gene TRBD1, 5 bases. Germline V lookup: CDR1 SEHNR, CDR2 FQNEAQ (reference sequence). The CDR3 length is 17 residues. CDR3 loop: CDSSSGSTAQNPYGYTF. CDR3 in DNA: TGTGACAGCAGCTCAGGGTCGACGGCGCAAAACCCCTATGGCTACACCTTC.

This clone showed up just a few times. The chain uses TRBV30 and TRBJ2-1; TRBD2 is a possible D gene (5 bases). CDR1 is GTSNPN, CDR2 SVGIG, per germline (reference sequence). With 0 bases removed from V and 6 bases from J, the gap between germline ends came to 12 bases. The CDR3 totals 14 residues. CDR3 nucleotide sequence: TGTGCCTGGAGTGTACAACTAGAGGCCAATGAGCAGTTCTTC. Translated: CAWSVQLEANEQFF.

This rearrangement joins TRBV5-8 to TRBJ2-5; 8 bases are shared with TRBD1. CDR3 size: 15 residues. J lost 5 bases, V lost 4 bases, and 10 bases had no gene match. Looked up from germline, CDR1 is SGHTS and CDR2 is YDEGEE. CDR3 sequence (DNA): TGTGCCAGCAGCCCAGGACAGGGAGGTCGGGAGACCCAGTACTTC. This translates into CASSPGQGGRETQYF.

The rearrangement links TRBV5-5 to TRBJ2-7; 8 bases agree with TRBD2. Germline lookup yields CDR1 SGHKS and CDR2 YYEKEE (reference sequence). The CDR3 extends over 16 amino acids. The V gene end was trimmed by 3 bases and the J gene end by 6 bases; junction bases not matched to a gene: 14. The CDR3 DNA is TGTGCCAGCAGCTGGGGGACAACGCCCCGGGAGGGCGAGCAGTACTTC. Its translation is CASSWGTTPREGEQYF.

The chain couples TRBV7-7 to TRBJ2-2; D gene unclear. Germline V lookup: CDR1 SSHAT, CDR2 FNYEAQ (reference sequence). This CDR3 has 14 residues. The V end was cut by 1 base, the J end by 1 base, with 4 bases between. CDR3: CASSLGLNTGELFF. Written as DNA, the CDR3 is TGTGCCAGCAGCTTAGGGCTGAACACCGGGGAGCTGTTTTTT.

Comment on this clone: The junction shows a germline mismatch at one end, possibly a read error. Written as DNA, the CDR3 is TGTGCCAGCAGCTCGATGACTAGCGGGGCCTCCTTC. This translates into CASSSMTSGASF. V usage is TRBV7-9 and J usage is TRBJ2-4; 11 nucleotides match TRBD2. Germline CDR1 reads SEHNR; CDR2 reads FQNEAQ (reference sequence). This CDR3 has 12 amino acids.

This chain connects TRBV5-1 to TRBJ1-6, with D possibly TRBD1 on 6 matching bases. The ends were cut back, 8 bases at V and 7 bases at J, with 19 bases in the middle. There are 15 residues in the CDR3. Germline-derived CDR1 and CDR2 are SGHRS and YFSETQ. Written as DNA, the CDR3 is TGCGCCAGTCGCCAGGGGTCGAGGGGGAATTCACCCCTCCACTTT. This encodes CASRQGSRGNSPLHF. Looking up the rest from reference TRBV5-1 and TRBJ1-6 gives the full variable domain: KAGVTQTPRYLIKTRGQQVTLSCSPISGHRSVSWYQQTPGQGLQFLFEYFSETQRNKGNFPGRFSGRQFSNSRSEMNVSTLELGDSALYLCASRQGSRGNSPLHFGNGTRLTVT.

The rearrangement joins TRBV5-4 to TRBJ2-1, with 9 bases aligning to TRBD2. Trimming cost V 0 bases and J 9 bases; bases outside gene matches: 7. The CDR3 contains 15 residues. CDR1 and CDR2 from the germline V gene are SGHNT and YYREEE (reference sequence). DNA for the CDR3: TGTGCCAGCAGCTTGGAGCCTAGCGGGGAGGTTGAGCAGTTCTTC. Translating it yields CASSLEPSGEVEQFF.

This clone was observed a few times. V and J are TRBV10-3 and TRBJ2-5, with 8 positions matching TRBD1. The CDR3 is 13 residues long. Losses at the gene ends were 4 bases for V and 5 bases for J; bases not matched to a gene: 3. CDR1 and CDR2 from the germline V gene are ENHRY and SYGVKD. This CDR3 reads CAISAGQGETQYF. CDR3 DNA sequence: TGTGCCATCAGTGCCGGACAGGGCGAGACCCAGTACTTC.

The rearrangement links TRBV6-1 to TRBJ2-7, with 8 bases matching TRBD2. V shed 3 bases, J shed 3 bases, and the junction held 10 bases outside the gene matches. The CDR3 spans 16 residues. Germline V lookup: CDR1 MNHNS, CDR2 SASEGT. CDR3: CASSDRSREGRYEQYF. In nucleotides, the CDR3 is TGTGCCAGCAGTGACCGGTCACGGGAGGGCCGCTACGAGCAGTACTTC.

The chain joins TRBV5-1 to TRBJ1-2; D is undetermined. CDR1 is SGHRS and CDR2 is YFSETQ in the germline V gene. CDR3 size: 11 residues. Trimming pared 0 bases from V and 6 bases from J, leaving 3 bases between. As DNA, the CDR3 is TGCGCCAGCAGCTTGGCGGATGGCTACACCTTC. Translation: CASSLADGYTF.

This rearrangement joins TRBV28 to TRBJ2-5; a possible D gene is TRBD2 (6 bases). V shed 6 bases and J shed 4 bases, with 18 bases lying between them. The germline V gene encodes CDR1 MDHEN and CDR2 SYDVKM. The CDR3 extends over 15 amino acids. The CDR3, as DNA: TGTGCCAGCAGCCCCCGGGGGACCGCGGGAGAGACCCAGTACTTC. This gives the protein CASSPRGTAGETQYF. The full variable domain, completed using reference TRBV28 and TRBJ2-5, is DVKVTQSSRYLVKRTGEKVFLECVQDMDHENMFWYRQDPGLGLRLIYFSYDVKMKEKGDIPEGYSVSREKKERFSLILESASTNQTSMYLCASSPRGTAGETQYFGPGTRLLVL.